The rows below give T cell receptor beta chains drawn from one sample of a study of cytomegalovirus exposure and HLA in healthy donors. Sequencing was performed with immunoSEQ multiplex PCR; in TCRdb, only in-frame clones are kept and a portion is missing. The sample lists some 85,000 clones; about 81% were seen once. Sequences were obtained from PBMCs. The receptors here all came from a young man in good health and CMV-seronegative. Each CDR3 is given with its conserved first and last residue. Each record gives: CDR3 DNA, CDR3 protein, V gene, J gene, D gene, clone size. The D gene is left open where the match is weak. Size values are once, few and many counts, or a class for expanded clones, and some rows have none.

DNA: TGTGCCAGTAGTATTCGGGGGGCAGAGAACACTGAAGCTTTCTTT
CDR3: CASSIRGAENTEAFF
V: TRBV19
J: TRBJ1-1
D: NA
size: NA

DNA: TGTGCCAGCAGAAAAATCGGGACAGCCAATCAGCCCCAGCATTTT
CDR3: CASRKIGTANQPQHF
V: TRBV2
J: TRBJ1-5
D: TRBD1
size: NA

DNA: TGTGCCAGCAGTGGAGGGGGACCCGGGACATTTCAAAACATTCAGTACTTC
CDR3: CASSGGGPGTFQNIQYF
V: TRBV6-1
J: TRBJ2-4
D: NA
size: NA

DNA: TGCGCCAGCAGTGCCGGGACTAGAGCCACCGGGGAGCTGTTTTTT
CDR3: CASSAGTRATGELFF
V: TRBV10-1
J: TRBJ2-2
D: TRBD2
size: NA

DNA: TGTGCCAGTCGTTGGGACAGGGTCAGTTGGGCCCTGACGAACACTGAAGCTTTCTTT
CDR3: CASRWDRVSWALTNTEAFF
V: TRBV2
J: TRBJ1-1
D: TRBD1
size: NA

DNA: TGTGCCAGTAGTATCTCAACAGTAGGGAACACTGAAGCTTTCTTT
CDR3: CASSISTVGNTEAFF
V: TRBV19
J: TRBJ1-1
D: NA
size: NA

DNA: TGTGCCAGCTCACCTGGCGGGGGGACTAGCACAGATACGCAGTATTTT
CDR3: CASSPGGGTSTDTQYF
V: TRBV18
J: TRBJ2-3
D: TRBD2
size: NA

DNA: TGCGCCAGCAGCTTCAGGACAGAAGAAGAAGCTTTCTTT
CDR3: CASSFRTEEEAFF
V: TRBV5-1
J: TRBJ1-1
D: NA
size: NA

DNA: TGTGCCAGCAGCGTAGGTCTAGCGAGCTACGAGCAGTACTTC
CDR3: CASSVGLASYEQYF
V: TRBV9
J: TRBJ2-7
D: NA
size: NA

DNA: TGTGCCAGCAAGGGCGGGGGCTCCTACGAGCAGTACTTC
CDR3: CASKGGGSYEQYF
V: TRBV28
J: TRBJ2-7
D: TRBD2
size: NA

DNA: TGCGCCAGCAGTTACAGCAGGGTAGTCGAGCAGTACTTC
CDR3: CASSYSRVVEQYF
V: TRBV10-2
J: TRBJ2-7
D: NA
size: NA

DNA: TGTGCCTGGAGAGGTACGCGGCGGATGAACACTGAAGCTTTCTTT
CDR3: CAWRGTRRMNTEAFF
V: TRBV30
J: TRBJ1-1
D: NA
size: once

DNA: TGTGCCAGCAGTGGCCGGGACTGGCAATTT
CDR3: CASSGRDWQF
V: TRBV2
J: TRBJ1-1
D: NA
size: NA

DNA: TGTGCCAGCAGCTTGAGATCGGGGTACAATGAGCAGTTCTTC
CDR3: CASSLRSGYNEQFF
V: TRBV5-4
J: TRBJ2-1
D: NA
size: NA

DNA: TGCGCCAGCAGCTTCTGGACAGGGGGCTCCGACGGGGCCTCCTACGAGCAGTACTTC
CDR3: CASSFWTGGSDGASYEQYF
V: TRBV5-1
J: TRBJ2-7
D: TRBD1
size: NA

DNA: TGTGCGGTAGGGAGTGAAGCTTTCTTT
CDR3: CAVGSEAFF
V: TRBV6-4
J: TRBJ1-1
D: NA
size: few

DNA: TGTGCCAGCAGTTTCCCCACCGGGGCTTTCTTT
CDR3: CASSFPTGAFF
V: TRBV28
J: TRBJ1-1
D: NA
size: NA

DNA: TGTGCCAGCAGATCTCTGGCCCGCGTGCCAGGGCCCCAGCATTTT
CDR3: CASRSLARVPGPQHF
V: TRBV6-5
J: TRBJ1-5
D: NA
size: NA

DNA: TGCGCCAGCAGCTTGGGCGTAAGCAATCAGCCCCAGCATTTT
CDR3: CASSLGVSNQPQHF
V: TRBV5-1
J: TRBJ1-5
D: NA
size: NA

DNA: TGTGCCAGCACACACTCGGGGGGGGACTTCCACTACAATGAGCAGTTCTTC
CDR3: CASTHSGGDFHYNEQFF
V: TRBV9
J: TRBJ2-1
D: TRBD2
size: NA

DNA: TGTGCCAGCAGCCCCCGGGGGCTAGCGGGAGCAGATACGCAGTATTTT
CDR3: CASSPRGLAGADTQYF
V: TRBV7-9
J: TRBJ2-3
D: TRBD2
size: once

DNA: TGCAGCTCGGGACGCCGGGACAGGGGGAACACTGAAGCTTTCTTT
CDR3: CSSGRRDRGNTEAFF
V: TRBV29-1
J: TRBJ1-1
D: TRBD1
size: NA

DNA: TGCAGTGCTAGAACGGTGACTGAAGCTTTCTTT
CDR3: CSARTVTEAFF
V: TRBV20-1
J: TRBJ1-1
D: NA
size: NA

DNA: TGTGCCAGCAGGGAGCAGGGTCGCTCCTACGAGCAGTACTTC
CDR3: CASREQGRSYEQYF
V: TRBV6-1
J: TRBJ2-7
D: NA
size: NA

DNA: TGTGCCACCACCGGGACAGAGAATTCACCCCTCCACTTT
CDR3: CATTGTENSPLHF
V: TRBV10-3
J: TRBJ1-6
D: TRBD1
size: NA

DNA: TGTGCCAGCAGCTTCGAGTACGGAGGAACTGAAGCTTTCTTT
CDR3: CASSFEYGGTEAFF
V: TRBV7-9
J: TRBJ1-1
D: NA
size: NA

DNA: TGTGCCAGCAGTTTACTGCAGGCCCAAAACATTCAGTACTTC
CDR3: CASSLLQAQNIQYF
V: TRBV28
J: TRBJ2-4
D: NA
size: NA

DNA: TGTGCCAGCTTCCGTGGGAGGGGGGGCGGGTTCTTC
CDR3: CASFRGRGGGFF
V: TRBV13
J: TRBJ2-1
D: NA
size: NA

DNA: TGTGCCAGCAGTCCCCGGGAGAACACTGAAGCTTTCTTT
CDR3: CASSPRENTEAFF
V: TRBV6-4
J: TRBJ1-1
D: NA
size: NA

DNA: TGTGCCAGCAGCACCCCCGGCGGACTCCTGGGGATGGGGCAGTTCTTC
CDR3: CASSTPGGLLGMGQFF
V: TRBV5-4
J: TRBJ2-1
D: NA
size: NA

DNA: TGCGCCAGCAGCCAAGCCCACGGGGCAGCGGGAGCCCCCTACGAGCAGTACTTC
CDR3: CASSQAHGAAGAPYEQYF
V: TRBV4-3
J: TRBJ2-7
D: TRBD2
size: NA

DNA: TGTGCCAGCAGCTTAGGGGGGGGACTACTTGGGCAAGAGACCCAGTACTTC
CDR3: CASSLGGGLLGQETQYF
V: TRBV7-8
J: TRBJ2-5
D: TRBD2
size: NA

DNA: TGTGCCAGCAGTGCCCTTGTGGTTAGCGGGAGTCAAGAGCAGTACTTC
CDR3: CASSALVVSGSQEQYF
V: TRBV25-1
J: TRBJ2-7
D: TRBD2
size: NA

DNA: TGTGCCATCAGTGGATTCCAGACGGGAGGTGGGTACGAGCAGTACTTC
CDR3: CAISGFQTGGGYEQYF
V: TRBV10-3
J: TRBJ2-7
D: TRBD2
size: NA

DNA: TGTGCCAGCAGTTCCCAGGGGGCATTTGGAAACACCATATATTTT
CDR3: CASSSQGAFGNTIYF
V: TRBV28
J: TRBJ1-3
D: TRBD1
size: NA

DNA: TGTGCCAGCAGCCCCCCAATGGGGCGGAAAAAAGAGACCCAGTACTTC
CDR3: CASSPPMGRKKETQYF
V: TRBV7-8
J: TRBJ2-5
D: NA
size: once

DNA: TGTGCCAGTAGAGGGGACAGCAATGAGCAGTTCTTC
CDR3: CASRGDSNEQFF
V: TRBV19
J: TRBJ2-1
D: TRBD1
size: few

DNA: TGCGCCAGCGGTACTAGCGGACCGAACACCGGGGAGCTGTTTTTT
CDR3: CASGTSGPNTGELFF
V: TRBV10-2
J: TRBJ2-2
D: TRBD2
size: NA

DNA: TGTGCCAGCAGTGAGAGTGGACAGGGGATTCAGCCCCAGCATTTT
CDR3: CASSESGQGIQPQHF
V: TRBV6-1
J: TRBJ1-5
D: TRBD1
size: NA

DNA: TGTGCCAGCAGTTTGTCGGGACAGGGCTTCCACGAGCAGTACTTC
CDR3: CASSLSGQGFHEQYF
V: TRBV28
J: TRBJ2-7
D: TRBD1
size: once

DNA: TGCGCCAGCAGCCAAGGGGTCAAGGGGCTAAGGCATAATTCACCCCTCCACTTT
CDR3: CASSQGVKGLRHNSPLHF
V: TRBV4-3
J: TRBJ1-6
D: NA
size: NA

DNA: TGTGCCAGCAGCCCTACAGGGCTGAACACTGAAGCTTTCTTT
CDR3: CASSPTGLNTEAFF
V: TRBV11-2
J: TRBJ1-1
D: NA
size: NA

DNA: TGTGCCAGCAGCTCCGGACTAGCGGGAACCACAGATACGCAGTATTTT
CDR3: CASSSGLAGTTDTQYF
V: TRBV7-9
J: TRBJ2-3
D: TRBD2
size: once

DNA: TGTGCCAGCAGTTTAGTCGGCACAGATACGCAGTATTTT
CDR3: CASSLVGTDTQYF
V: TRBV28
J: TRBJ2-3
D: NA
size: NA

DNA: TGCGCCAGCAGCCAACTCCAAATGGGCAGGGGGGTTGGAAACACCATATATTTT
CDR3: CASSQLQMGRGVGNTIYF
V: TRBV4-1
J: TRBJ1-3
D: TRBD1
size: NA

DNA: TGTGCCAGCTCTCATGACAGCGCGGTCGGTGAAAAACTGTTTTTT
CDR3: CASSHDSAVGEKLFF
V: TRBV18
J: TRBJ1-4
D: NA
size: NA

DNA: TGTGCCAGCAGCGCCTACAGGGGGCGAACCGGGGAGCTGTTTTTT
CDR3: CASSAYRGRTGELFF
V: TRBV7-2
J: TRBJ2-2
D: TRBD1
size: NA

DNA: TGCAGCGCGTCTAGCGGGAGTAGTTCGTGGCAGTACTTC
CDR3: CSASSGSSSWQYF
V: TRBV29-1
J: TRBJ2-7
D: TRBD2
size: NA